A selection of T cell receptor beta chains follows, all from one sample in a study of T cell responses to AZD1222 COVID-19 vaccine. Method: immunoSEQ multiplex PCR; TCRdb's copy keeps in-frame clones and lacks some. The repertoire holds some 120,000 clones, with 85% to 90% as singletons. The source was peripheral blood, collected on day 0 of AZD1222 vaccination. These receptors all come from an adult in good health. CDR3s include the opening cysteine and the closing phenylalanine or tryptophan. The D gene is left open where the match is weak. Clone size is not always given. Where it is, it says once, few, many or a class for expanded clones.

j_call | clone_size | v_call | d_call | cdr3_aa | cdr3_nt
TRBJ2-7 | once | TRBV19 | . | CASSPGIAYEQYF | TGTGCCAGTAGCCCCGGGATTGCGTACGAGCAGTACTTC
TRBJ2-1 | few | TRBV7-8 | TRBD2 | CASSLLGLGYNEQFF | TGTGCCAGCAGCTTATTGGGACTAGGGTACAATGAGCAGTTCTTC
TRBJ2-5 | . | TRBV27 | . | CASPIETQYF | TGTGCCAGCCCTATAGAGACCCAGTACTTC
TRBJ2-3 | . | TRBV7-2 | . | CASSPDYLTTDTQYF | TGTGCCAGCAGCCCCGACTATCTGACAACAGATACGCAGTATTTT
TRBJ2-3 | few | TRBV2 | . | CASSEVSITSIDTQYF | TGTGCCAGCAGTGAAGTTAGTATAACTAGCATTGATACGCAGTATTTT
TRBJ1-2 | once | TRBV18 | . | CASSPVDVAGGHYTF | TGTGCCAGCTCACCCGTCGACGTAGCCGGGGGACACTACACCTTC
TRBJ2-2 | once | TRBV6-2/TRBV6-3 | . | CASSYSFGELFF | TGTGCCAGCAGTTACTCTTTCGGGGAGCTGTTTTTT
TRBJ1-1 | . | TRBV6-2/TRBV6-3 | . | CASSYLPANTEAFF | TGTGCCAGCAGTTACCTGCCAGCTAACACTGAAGCTTTCTTT
TRBJ1-2 | . | TRBV28 | . | CASSLANNNYGYTF | TGTGCCAGCAGTTTAGCAAATAATAACTATGGCTACACCTTC
TRBJ1-6 | . | TRBV30 | . | CAWSSRAGNSPLHF | TGTGCCTGGAGTTCAAGGGCCGGCAATTCACCCCTCCACTTT
TRBJ1-5 | . | TRBV19 | . | CASSIEAPGLGQPQHF | TGTGCCAGTAGTATAGAGGCGCCAGGGCTCGGTCAGCCCCAGCATTTT
TRBJ1-6 | . | TRBV19 | TRBD1 | CASSLTGTANSPLHF | TGTGCCAGTAGTCTTACCGGGACAGCAAATTCACCCCTCCACTTT
TRBJ1-4 | . | TRBV18 | . | CASSPGVGEKLFF | TGTGCCAGCTCACCAGGGGTCGGGGAAAAACTGTTTTTT
TRBJ1-1 | . | TRBV28 | . | CASSLQPPAAAFF | TGTGCCAGCAGCCTACAGCCCCCCGCGGCGGCTTTCTTT
TRBJ2-3 | . | TRBV12-3/TRBV12-4 | . | CASSWGSTDTQYF | TGTGCCAGCAGTTGGGGCAGCACAGATACGCAGTATTTT
TRBJ2-2 | . | TRBV30 | . | CAWSVQGSGELFF | TGTGCCTGGAGTGTTCAGGGATCCGGGGAGCTGTTTTTT